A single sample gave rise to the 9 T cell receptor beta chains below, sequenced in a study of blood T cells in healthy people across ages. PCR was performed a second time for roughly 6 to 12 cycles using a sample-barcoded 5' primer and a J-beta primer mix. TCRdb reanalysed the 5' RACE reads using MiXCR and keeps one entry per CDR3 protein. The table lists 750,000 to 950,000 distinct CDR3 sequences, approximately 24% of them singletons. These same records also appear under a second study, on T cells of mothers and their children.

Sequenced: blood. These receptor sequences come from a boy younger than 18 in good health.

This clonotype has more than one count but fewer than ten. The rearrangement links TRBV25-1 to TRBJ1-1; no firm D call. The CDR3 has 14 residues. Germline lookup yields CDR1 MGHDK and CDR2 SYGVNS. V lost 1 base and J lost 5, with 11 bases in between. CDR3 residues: CASSESRLITEAFF. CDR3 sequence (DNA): TGTGCCAGCAGTGAATCCAGACTTATTACTGAAGCTTTCTTT.

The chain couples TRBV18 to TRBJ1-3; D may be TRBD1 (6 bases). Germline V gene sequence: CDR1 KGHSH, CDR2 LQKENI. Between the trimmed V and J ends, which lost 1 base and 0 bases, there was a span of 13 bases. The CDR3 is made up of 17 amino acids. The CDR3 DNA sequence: TGTGCCAGCTCACCACGTACACAGGGAGGCTCTGGAAACACCATATATTTT. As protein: CASSPRTQGGSGNTIYF.

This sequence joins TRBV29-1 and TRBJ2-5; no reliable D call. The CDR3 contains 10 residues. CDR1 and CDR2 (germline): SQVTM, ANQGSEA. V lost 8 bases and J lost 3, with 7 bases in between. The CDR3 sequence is CSYSEETQYF. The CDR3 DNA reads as TGCAGCTACTCAGAAGAGACCCAGTACTTC. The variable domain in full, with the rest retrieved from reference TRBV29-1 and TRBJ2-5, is SAVISQKPSRDICQRGTSLTIQCQVDSQVTMMFWYRQQPGQSLTLIATANQGSEATYESGFVIDKFPISRPNLTFSTLTVSNMSPEDSSIYLCSYSEETQYFGPGTRLLVL.

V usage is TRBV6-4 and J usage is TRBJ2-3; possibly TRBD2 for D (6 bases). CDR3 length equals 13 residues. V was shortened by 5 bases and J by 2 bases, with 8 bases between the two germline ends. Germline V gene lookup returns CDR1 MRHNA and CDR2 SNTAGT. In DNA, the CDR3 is TGTGCCAGCAGTTGGACTAACACAGATACGCAGTATTTT. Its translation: CASSWTNTDTQYF.

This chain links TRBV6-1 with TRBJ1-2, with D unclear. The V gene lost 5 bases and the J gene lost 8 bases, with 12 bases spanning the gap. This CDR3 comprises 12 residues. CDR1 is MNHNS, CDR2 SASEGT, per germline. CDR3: CASSPHLGGYTF. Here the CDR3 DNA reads TGTGCCAGCAGTCCACACCTGGGCGGCTACACCTTC.

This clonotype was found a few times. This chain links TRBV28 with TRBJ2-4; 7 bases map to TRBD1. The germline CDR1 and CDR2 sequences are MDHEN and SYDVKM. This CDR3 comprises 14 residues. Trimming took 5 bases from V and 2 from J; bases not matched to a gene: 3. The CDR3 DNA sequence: TGTGCCAGCAGTCCAGGGGGAACCAAAAACATTCAGTACTTC. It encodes CASSPGGTKNIQYF.

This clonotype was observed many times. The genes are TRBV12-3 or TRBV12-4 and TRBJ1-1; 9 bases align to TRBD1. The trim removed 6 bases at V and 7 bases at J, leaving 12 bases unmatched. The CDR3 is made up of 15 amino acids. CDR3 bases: TGTGCCAGCAGCCCAGCGCCGGGACAGGGAGTTGAAGCTTTCTTT. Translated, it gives CASSPAPGQGVEAFF.

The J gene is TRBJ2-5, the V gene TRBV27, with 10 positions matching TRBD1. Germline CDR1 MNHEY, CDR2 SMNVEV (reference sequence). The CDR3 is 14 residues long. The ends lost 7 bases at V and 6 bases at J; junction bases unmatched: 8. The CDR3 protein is CASKPGTGAQTQYF. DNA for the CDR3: TGTGCCAGCAAACCCGGGACAGGGGCCCAGACCCAGTACTTC.

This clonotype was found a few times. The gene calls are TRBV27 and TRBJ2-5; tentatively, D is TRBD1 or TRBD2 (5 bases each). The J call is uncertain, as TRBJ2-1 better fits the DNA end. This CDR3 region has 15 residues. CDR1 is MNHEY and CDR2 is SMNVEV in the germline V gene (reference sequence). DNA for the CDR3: TGTGCCAGCAGTTTTGGGGGTTTCCCCTACAATGAGCAGTTCTTC. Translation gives CASSFGGFPYNEQFF.